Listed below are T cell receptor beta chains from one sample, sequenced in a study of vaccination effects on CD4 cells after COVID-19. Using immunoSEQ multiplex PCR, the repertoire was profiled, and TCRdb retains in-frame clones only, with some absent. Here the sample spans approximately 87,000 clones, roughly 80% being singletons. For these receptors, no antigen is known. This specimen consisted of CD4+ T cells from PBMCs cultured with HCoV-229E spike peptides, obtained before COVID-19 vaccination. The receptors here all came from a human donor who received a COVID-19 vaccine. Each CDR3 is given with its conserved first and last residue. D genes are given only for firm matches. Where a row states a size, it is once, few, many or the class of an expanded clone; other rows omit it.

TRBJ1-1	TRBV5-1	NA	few	TGCGCCAGCAGCTTGGAGCTATCGGGGCTCACTGAAGCTTTCTTT	CASSLELSGLTEAFF
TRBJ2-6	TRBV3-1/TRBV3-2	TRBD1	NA	TGTGCCAGCAGCCGGGTGGGTGGGACAGTTTTATCTGGGGCCAACGTCCTGACTTTC	CASSRVGGTVLSGANVLTF
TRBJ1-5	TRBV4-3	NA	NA	TGCGCCAGCAGCCAAGAGGCACAGCTCAATCAGCCCCAGCATTTT	CASSQEAQLNQPQHF
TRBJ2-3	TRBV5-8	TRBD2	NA	TGTGCCAGCAGCTCGGGACGGACTAGCGGGGGACTTGGCACGCAGTATTTT	CASSSGRTSGGLGTQYF
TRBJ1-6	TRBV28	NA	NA	TGTGCCAGCACCTCGGACGGAATTAAATCACCCCTCCACTTT	CASTSDGIKSPLHF
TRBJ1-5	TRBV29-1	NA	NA	TGCAGCGTGCAACAGGGAGGCGCTGCAGTTGGCGATCAGCCCCAGCATTTT	CSVQQGGAAVGDQPQHF
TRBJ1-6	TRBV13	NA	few	TGTGCCAGCAGCTCGCAGTATTCACCCCTCCACTTT	CASSSQYSPLHF
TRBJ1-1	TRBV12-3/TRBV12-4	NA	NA	TGTGCCAGCAGACTGGACGAATACACTGAAGCTTTCTTT	CASRLDEYTEAFF
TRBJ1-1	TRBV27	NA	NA	TGTGCCAGCAGTGAAGACTCGTTCATGAACACTGAAGCTTTCTTT	CASSEDSFMNTEAFF
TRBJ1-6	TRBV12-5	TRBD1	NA	TGTGCTAGTGGATCGGGACAGAGAAATTCACCCCTCCACTTT	CASGSGQRNSPLHF
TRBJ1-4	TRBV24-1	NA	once	TGTGCCACCAGTATCCGGGGTGAAAAACTGTTTTTT	CATSIRGEKLFF
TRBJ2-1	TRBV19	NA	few	TGTGCCAGTCGGGGGGCTCCCAATGAGCAGTTCTTC	CASRGAPNEQFF
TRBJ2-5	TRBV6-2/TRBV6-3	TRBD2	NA	TGTGCCAGCAGTTACACTCGACTAGCGGGGTCGTACCAAGAGACCCAGTACTTC	CASSYTRLAGSYQETQYF
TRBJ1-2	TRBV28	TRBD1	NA	TGTGCCAGCATCAGATCAGGGGGCAGTAGTGGTGGCTACACCTTC	CASIRSGGSSGGYTF
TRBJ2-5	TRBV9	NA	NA	TGTGCCAGCAGCGTAGCTGGGGGGTACCAAGAGACCCAGTACTTC	CASSVAGGYQETQYF
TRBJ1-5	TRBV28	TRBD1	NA	TGTGCCAGCAGTTTGGGATCTTACAGGGGGCTAGGGCATTTT	CASSLGSYRGLGHF
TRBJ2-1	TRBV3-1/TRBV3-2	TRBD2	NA	TGTGCCAGCAGCCGCGCGACATTTAGGACTAGCGCCAATGAGCAGTTCTTC	CASSRATFRTSANEQFF
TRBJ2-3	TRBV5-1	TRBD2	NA	TGCGCCAGCAGCTTGTCCGCTCTAGCGGGCACAGATACGCAGTATTTT	CASSLSALAGTDTQYF
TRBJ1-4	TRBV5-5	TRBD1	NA	TGTGCCAGCAGCTTGGGGGACAGGGCATCTGAAAAACTGTTTTTT	CASSLGDRASEKLFF
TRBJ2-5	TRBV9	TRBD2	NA	TGTGCCAGCAGCGTAGTAACTAGCGGGGGGAGGGAGACCCAGTACTTC	CASSVVTSGGRETQYF
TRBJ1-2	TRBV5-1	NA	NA	TGCGCCAGCAGCTTGGCAGCTCCCTCGGGGGGCTACACCTTC	CASSLAAPSGGYTF
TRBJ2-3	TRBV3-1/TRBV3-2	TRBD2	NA	TGTGCCAGCCGACTAGCGGGGGGGCTGGATACGCAGTATTTT	CASRLAGGLDTQYF
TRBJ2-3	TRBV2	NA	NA	TGTGCCAGTAGACAGGCAGATACGCAGTATTTT	CASRQADTQYF
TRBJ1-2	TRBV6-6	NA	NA	TGTGCCAGCACCCTCCTGGGGCCTAACTATGGCTACACCTTC	CASTLLGPNYGYTF
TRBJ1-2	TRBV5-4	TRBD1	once	TGTGCCAGCAGCGCGGGACAGGGAGGCACTAACTATGGCTACACCTTC	CASSAGQGGTNYGYTF
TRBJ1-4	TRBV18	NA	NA	TGTGCCAGCTCAGCTTTAACGATCTCTAATGAAAAACTGTTTTTT	CASSALTISNEKLFF
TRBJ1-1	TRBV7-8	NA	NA	TGTGCCAGCAGTCCGGGACACTCGAACACTGAAGCTTTCTTT	CASSPGHSNTEAFF
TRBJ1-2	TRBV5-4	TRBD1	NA	TGTGCCAGCAGGAAAACAGGGGAATCCTATGGCTACACCTTC	CASRKTGESYGYTF